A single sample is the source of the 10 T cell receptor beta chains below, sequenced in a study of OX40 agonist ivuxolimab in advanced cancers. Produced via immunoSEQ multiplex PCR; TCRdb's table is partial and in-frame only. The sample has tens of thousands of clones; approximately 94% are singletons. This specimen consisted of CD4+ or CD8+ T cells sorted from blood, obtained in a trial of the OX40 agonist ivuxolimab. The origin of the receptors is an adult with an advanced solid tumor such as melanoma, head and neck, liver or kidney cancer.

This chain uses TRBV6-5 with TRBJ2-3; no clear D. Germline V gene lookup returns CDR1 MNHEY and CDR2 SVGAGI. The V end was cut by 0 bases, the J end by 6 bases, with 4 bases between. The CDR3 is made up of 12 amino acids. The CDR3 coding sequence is TGTGCCAGCAGTTACTCTGGGGATACGCAGTATTTT. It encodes CASSYSGDTQYF.

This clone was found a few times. This CDR3 reads CASSIGTGPYEQYF. Written as DNA, the CDR3 is TGTGCCAGTAGTATTGGGACAGGCCCCTACGAGCAGTACTTC. V is TRBV19 and J is TRBJ2-7; 8 nucleotides agree with TRBD1. The CDR3 has 14 amino acids. V lost 3 bases, J lost 2 bases, and 3 bases stayed unmatched. CDR1 is LNHDA, CDR2 SQIVND, per germline (reference sequence).

The CDR3 region is CASSDILDRGIEGYTF. The CDR3 coding sequence is TGTGCCAGCAGCGACATCCTCGACAGGGGCATTGAGGGCTACACCTTC. The rearrangement uses TRBV5-4 and TRBJ1-2; TRBD1 agrees at 8 bases. The CDR3 consists of 16 residues. The V gene end was trimmed by 4 bases and the J gene end by 8 bases; junction bases not matched to a gene: 16. Germline-derived CDR1 and CDR2 are SGHNT and YYREEE (reference sequence).

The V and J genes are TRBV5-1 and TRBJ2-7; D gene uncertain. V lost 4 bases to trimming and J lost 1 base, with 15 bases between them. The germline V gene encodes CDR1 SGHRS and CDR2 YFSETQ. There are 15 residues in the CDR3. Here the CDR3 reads CASSLTLGESYEQYF. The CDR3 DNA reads TGCGCCAGCAGCCTCACGTTAGGCGAATCCTACGAGCAGTACTTC. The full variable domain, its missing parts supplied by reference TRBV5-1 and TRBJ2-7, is KAGVTQTPRYLIKTRGQQVTLSCSPISGHRSVSWYQQTPGQGLQFLFEYFSETQRNKGNFPGRFSGRQFSNSRSEMNVSTLELGDSALYLCASSLTLGESYEQYFGPGTRLTVT.

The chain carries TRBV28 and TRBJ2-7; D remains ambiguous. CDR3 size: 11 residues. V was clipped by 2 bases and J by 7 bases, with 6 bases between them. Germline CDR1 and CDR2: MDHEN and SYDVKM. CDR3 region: CASSLMSEQYF. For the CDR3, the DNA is TGTGCCAGCAGTTTAATGAGTGAGCAGTACTTC.

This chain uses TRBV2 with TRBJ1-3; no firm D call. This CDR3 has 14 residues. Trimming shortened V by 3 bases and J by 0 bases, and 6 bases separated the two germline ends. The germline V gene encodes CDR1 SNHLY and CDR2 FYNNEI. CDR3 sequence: CASSESVSGNTIYF. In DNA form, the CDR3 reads TGTGCCAGCAGTGAGTCAGTCTCTGGAAACACCATATATTTT.

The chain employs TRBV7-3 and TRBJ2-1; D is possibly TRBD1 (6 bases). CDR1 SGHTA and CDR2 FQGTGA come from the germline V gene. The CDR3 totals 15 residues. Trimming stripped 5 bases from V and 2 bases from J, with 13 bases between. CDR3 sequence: CASSPTGSPYNEQFF. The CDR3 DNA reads TGTGCCAGCAGCCCTACAGGGTCCCCCTACAATGAGCAGTTCTTC.

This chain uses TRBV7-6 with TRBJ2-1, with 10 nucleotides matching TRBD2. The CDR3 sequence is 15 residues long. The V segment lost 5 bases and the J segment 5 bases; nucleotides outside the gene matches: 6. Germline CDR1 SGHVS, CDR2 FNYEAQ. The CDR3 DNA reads TGTGCCAGCAGCCATAAAGCGGGAGGGGACAATGAGCAGTTCTTC. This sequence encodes CASSHKAGGDNEQFF.

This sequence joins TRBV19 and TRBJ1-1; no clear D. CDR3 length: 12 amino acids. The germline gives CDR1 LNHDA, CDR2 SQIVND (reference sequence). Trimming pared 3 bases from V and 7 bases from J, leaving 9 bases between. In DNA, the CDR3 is TGTGCCAGTAGTATCAGTGTGAGTGAAGCTTTCTTT. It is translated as CASSISVSEAFF.

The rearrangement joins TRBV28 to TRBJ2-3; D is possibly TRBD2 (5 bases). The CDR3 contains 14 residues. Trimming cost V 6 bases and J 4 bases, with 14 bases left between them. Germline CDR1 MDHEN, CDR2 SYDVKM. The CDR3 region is CASSGWRTSDTQYF. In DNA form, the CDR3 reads TGTGCCAGCAGCGGATGGAGGACGTCAGATACGCAGTATTTT.